This is a list of T cell receptor beta chains from one sample in a study of regulatory T cells in long-lasting Graves disease. TCRdb re-called the multiplex PCR reads with MiXCR, one entry per CDR3 protein. The sample contains 400,000 to 500,000 distinct CDR3 sequences, about 15% of which appear only once. The data were also submitted as part of a second study, on T cells in Graves' hyperthyroidism and ophthalmopathy.

The sequencing here drew on peripheral blood mononuclear cells (PBMCs), taken at new diagnosis, from a patient treated with antithyroid drugs. All receptors derive from a woman aged 45-60 years with Graves disease. CDR3s include the opening cysteine and the closing phenylalanine or tryptophan. A D gene is named only where the DNA matches it firmly. Clone sizes are given selectively: once, few, many, or a class where the clone is expanded.

TGTGCCAGCAGTCCCGGGTCTCCACATTACAATGAGCAGTTCTTC | CASSPGSPHYNEQFF | many | TRBJ2-1 | TRBV28 | NA
TGCAGTGCTAGAGATCTGAACAGGGGGAACACTGAAGCTTTCTTT | CSARDLNRGNTEAFF | many | TRBJ1-1 | TRBV20-1 | TRBD1
TGTGCCAGCAGCTCCTCATCGGGAGGAAGGGGCTACACCTTC | CASSSSSGGRGYTF | many | TRBJ1-2 | TRBV11-2 | NA
TGCAGTGCTAGAGATAGCAAGCGGGCATTCACAGATACGCAGTATTTT | CSARDSKRAFTDTQYF | many | TRBJ2-3 | TRBV20-1 | NA
TGTGCCACCGGACAGGGGCCGAACACTGAAGCTTTCTTT | CATGQGPNTEAFF | NA | TRBJ1-1 | TRBV19 | TRBD1
TGTGCCAGCAGCTTAGGGACTAGCGGGAGTATAAACGAGCAGTACTTC | CASSLGTSGSINEQYF | NA | TRBJ2-7 | TRBV13 | TRBD2
TGTGCCAGCAGCTTATTGCGGGCGGGAGGGCCCGGCAGTAGACGTACGCAGTATTTT | CASSLLRAGGPGSRRTQYF | many | TRBJ2-3 | TRBV11-2 | TRBD2
TGCAGTGCTATCGGGGAGGGGAGGGCCTACAATGAGCAGTTCTTC | CSAIGEGRAYNEQFF | few | TRBJ2-1 | TRBV20-1 | TRBD2
TGTGCCAGCAGCTTGGCCCTAGCGGGAGAGGTGGAGACCCAGTACTTC | CASSLALAGEVETQYF | many | TRBJ2-5 | TRBV5-5 | TRBD2
TGTGCCAGCAATGTGGAGACCCAGTACTTC | CASNVETQYF | many | TRBJ2-5 | TRBV7-9 | NA
TGCAGTGCTAGAACCGGACTAGCGGGGAATGAGCAGTTCTTC | CSARTGLAGNEQFF | few | TRBJ2-1 | TRBV20-1 | TRBD2